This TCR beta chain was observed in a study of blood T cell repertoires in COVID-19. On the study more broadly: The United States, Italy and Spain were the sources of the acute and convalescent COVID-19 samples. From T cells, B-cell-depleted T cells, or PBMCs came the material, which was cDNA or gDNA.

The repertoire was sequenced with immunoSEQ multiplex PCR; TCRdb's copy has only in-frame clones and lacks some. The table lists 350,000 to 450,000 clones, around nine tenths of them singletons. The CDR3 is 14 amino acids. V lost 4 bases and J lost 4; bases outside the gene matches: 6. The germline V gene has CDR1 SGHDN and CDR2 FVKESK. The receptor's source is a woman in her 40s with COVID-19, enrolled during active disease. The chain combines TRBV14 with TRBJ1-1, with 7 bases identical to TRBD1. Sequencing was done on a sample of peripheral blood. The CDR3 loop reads CASSLVQGVTEAFF. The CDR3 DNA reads TGTGCCAGCAGCCTTGTTCAGGGGGTCACTGAAGCTTTCTTT.